Presented here are 28 T cell receptor beta chains from one specimen sequenced in a study of cytomegalovirus exposure and HLA in healthy donors. PCR was performed using 60 Vbeta and 13 Jbeta primers. Sequencing was performed with immunoSEQ multiplex PCR; in TCRdb, only in-frame clones are kept and a portion is missing. The profile shows about 150,000 clones, roughly three quarters of them singletons. What was sequenced was PBMCs. These receptors were taken from a man younger than 45 in good health and CMV-seropositive.

In this sample, this clone is medium-sized. The V gene is TRBV30, the J gene TRBJ2-5; 7 nucleotides match TRBD2. The V segment lost 3 bases and the J segment 4 bases; nucleotides outside the gene matches: 8. Germline CDR1 reads GTSNPN; CDR2 reads SVGIG (reference sequence). There are 14 residues in the CDR3. The CDR3 spells CAWRDLGGVETQYF. The DNA for the CDR3 is TGTGCCTGGAGAGATCTGGGGGGGGTAGAGACCCAGTACTTC.

J is TRBJ1-6 and V is TRBV28; possible D gene TRBD1, 6 bases. CDR1 is MDHEN, CDR2 SYDVKM, per germline. The CDR3 has 13 amino acids. V dropped 7 bases and J dropped 6 bases, with 10 bases sitting between them. The CDR3 spells CASTGVGNSPLHF. The CDR3 coding sequence is TGTGCCAGCACAGGGGTCGGTAATTCACCCCTCCACTTT.

The rearrangement links TRBV11-1 to TRBJ2-5, with TRBD1 matching 7 bases. Germline V gene lookup returns CDR1 SGHAT and CDR2 FQDESV (reference sequence). The ends lost 4 bases at V and 7 bases at J; junction bases unmatched: 9. CDR3 length: 14 amino acids. The CDR3 loop is CASSSHGTERTQYF. DNA of the CDR3: TGTGCCAGCAGCTCCCACGGGACAGAGCGGACCCAGTACTTC.

This clone was observed a single time. In DNA, the CDR3 is TGTGCCAGCAGCTTAGCGGCTACAGATACGCAGTATTTT. This codes for CASSLAATDTQYF. The rearrangement uses TRBV7-8 and TRBJ2-3; unclear D gene. In germline, CDR1 is SGHVS, CDR2 FQNEAQ. The germline V and J ends were trimmed by 0 bases and 3 bases, with 4 bases remaining between them. The CDR3 length is 13 residues.

V is TRBV6-5 and J is TRBJ1-2, with 8 nucleotides matching TRBD1. Germline V gene data show CDR1 as MNHEY and CDR2 as SVGAGI. V lost 7 bases to trimming and J lost 2 bases; unmatched junction nucleotides: 6. The CDR3 length is 14 residues. The CDR3 spells CASNNGQGNYGYTF. In DNA, the CDR3 is TGTGCCAGCAACAATGGACAGGGCAACTATGGCTACACCTTC.

For this clone: One end of the junction varies from germline; a read error may be responsible. The chain combines TRBV5-1 with TRBJ2-5; D remains ambiguous. The CDR3 extends over 15 amino acids. Germline CDR1 is SGHRS and CDR2 is YFSETQ. CDR3 nucleotides: TGCGCCAGCAGCTTGGACGCATCAAGCCAAGAGGCCCAGTACTTC. Amino acid sequence: CASSLDASSQEAQYF.

The rearrangement uses TRBV6-1 and TRBJ1-2, with D maybe TRBD1 (6 bases). The CDR3 extends over 15 amino acids. V was pared by 4 bases and J by 0 bases, with 12 bases between. Germline assignment: CDR1 MNHNS and CDR2 SASEGT. CDR3 DNA: TGTGCCAGCAGTGCCTTACAGGGATCTAACTATGGCTACACCTTC. Its translation is CASSALQGSNYGYTF.

The chain combines TRBV5-5 with TRBJ2-5; TRBD2 might be the D (6 bases). Germline V gene sequence: CDR1 SGHKS, CDR2 YYEKEE (reference sequence). The CDR3 contains 13 residues. V was cut by 4 bases and J by 5 bases, with 12 bases left in between. The CDR3 loop is CASSKGLWETQYF. The CDR3 region has the DNA TGTGCCAGCAGCAAAGGACTATGGGAGACCCAGTACTTC.

The rearrangement links TRBV30 to TRBJ1-2, with TRBD1 as a possible D gene (6 bases). V lost 0 bases and J 4 bases, leaving 12 bases between the germline ends. The CDR3 loop spans 14 amino acids. CDR1 GTSNPN and CDR2 SVGIG come from the germline V gene (reference sequence). This CDR3 reads CAWSVLRGGYGYTF. CDR3 coding DNA: TGTGCCTGGAGTGTACTCAGGGGCGGCTATGGCTACACCTTC. The full variable domain, with the rest looked up from reference TRBV30 and TRBJ1-2, is SQTIHQWPATLVQPVGSPLSLECTVEGTSNPNLYWYRQAAGRGLQLLFYSVGIGQISSEVPQNLSASRPQDRQFILSSKKLLLSDSGFYLCAWSVLRGGYGYTFGSGTRLTVV.

This chain joins TRBV6-5 and TRBJ2-7; no clear D. The V end lost 5 bases, the J end lost 4 bases, and 6 bases lay between the germline ends. The CDR3 extends over 11 amino acids. CDR1 and CDR2 from the germline V gene are MNHEY and SVGAGI. CDR3 sequence: CASSKRYEQYF. In DNA form, the CDR3 reads TGTGCCAGCAGTAAGAGATACGAGCAGTACTTC.

The CDR3 DNA sequence: TGTGCCAGCAGTGAACTAGAGACAGATACGCAGTATTTT. The encoded protein is CASSELETDTQYF. The chain is built from TRBV2 and TRBJ2-3; D is uncertain. CDR1 SNHLY and CDR2 FYNNEI come from the germline V gene. V lost 2 bases to trimming and J lost 3 bases, with 6 bases between them. The CDR3 loop spans 13 amino acids.

The CDR3 reads CASSYDGTGSYEQYF. The CDR3 DNA reads TGCGCCAGCAGCTATGACGGGACAGGATCCTACGAGCAGTACTTC. V usage is TRBV5-1 and J usage is TRBJ2-7; the match to TRBD1 covers 8 bases. The CDR3 sequence is 15 residues long. Germline CDR1 reads SGHRS; CDR2 reads YFSETQ. The J segment lost 1 base and the V segment lost 3 bases, leaving 6 bases of the junction unmatched.

The rearrangement joins TRBV27 to TRBJ2-3, with 12 bases identical to TRBD2. This CDR3 is built from 19 residues. V gave up 7 bases and J gave up 1 base; unmatched junction bases: 15. The germline V gene has CDR1 MNHEY and CDR2 SMNVEV (reference sequence). The CDR3 DNA follows: TGTGCCAGCACCCGTGGGGCTAGCGGGAGGGTATTAGGCACAGATACGCAGTATTTT. The encoded protein is CASTRGASGRVLGTDTQYF.

This clone was seen once. This chain joins TRBV4-2 and TRBJ1-2; possible D gene TRBD1, 6 bases. Per the germline V gene, CDR1 is LGHNA and CDR2 is YNFKEQ. Trimming pared 0 bases from V and 7 bases from J, leaving 12 bases between. CDR3 length equals 14 residues. For the CDR3, the DNA is TGTGCCAGCAGCCAAGATCTTTTGGGGGCTGGCTACACCTTC. It is translated as CASSQDLLGAGYTF.

The chain employs TRBV6-5 and TRBJ2-1; D perhaps matches TRBD2 (6 bases). Germline CDR1 and CDR2: MNHEY and SVGAGI. The CDR3 runs 14 residues. V lost 4 bases to trimming and J lost 4 bases, with 11 bases between them. The CDR3 region is CASSWNSGYNEQFF. DNA for the CDR3: TGTGCCAGCAGTTGGAATAGCGGATACAATGAGCAGTTCTTC.

The J gene is TRBJ2-7, the V gene TRBV5-6; 8 nucleotides agree with TRBD1. CDR3 length equals 14 residues. V trimming: 3 bases; J trimming: 0 bases; junction bases outside the gene matches: 2. Per the germline V gene, CDR1 is SGHDT and CDR2 is YYEEEE. CDR3 sequence (DNA): TGTGCCAGCAGCTCGCAGGGGGCCTCCTACGAGCAGTACTTC. Translation: CASSSQGASYEQYF.

The chain recombines TRBV14 with TRBJ1-1; 9 nucleotides match TRBD1. The length of the CDR3 is 13 residues. V gave up 4 bases and J gave up 3 bases; unmatched junction bases: 0. Germline CDR1 is SGHDN and CDR2 is FVKESK. CDR3 sequence: CASSRDRDTEAFF. Here the CDR3 DNA reads TGTGCCAGCAGCCGGGACAGGGACACTGAAGCTTTCTTT.

V usage is TRBV19 and J usage is TRBJ1-2, with TRBD1 matching over 12 bases. CDR1 is LNHDA, CDR2 SQIVND, per germline (reference sequence). The CDR3 runs 15 residues. V shed 4 bases and J 6 bases; nucleotides not matched to a gene: 6. The CDR3 nucleotides read TGTGCCAGTAGTAACCGGGACAGGGGGCGAGATGGCTACACCTTC. Protein sequence: CASSNRDRGRDGYTF.

The chain uses TRBV6-5 and TRBJ1-2; 9 nucleotides agree with TRBD1. CDR1 and CDR2 from the germline V gene are MNHEY and SVGAGI. The CDR3 is 14 amino acids. Trimming cost V 5 bases and J 1 base; bases outside gene matches: 2. The CDR3 DNA is TGTGCCAGCAGTCCGGGACAGGGTAACTATGGCTACACCTTC. Translated: CASSPGQGNYGYTF.

The chain recombines TRBV11-3 with TRBJ2-3; the match to TRBD2 covers 7 bases. Germline V gives CDR1 SGHNT, CDR2 YENEEA. V trimming: 5 bases; J trimming: 0 bases; junction bases outside the gene matches: 14. The CDR3 contains 18 residues. CDR3 in amino acids: CASSGAQRGLSSTDTQYF. The CDR3 DNA is TGTGCCAGCAGCGGGGCCCAGCGGGGATTGTCTAGCACAGATACGCAGTATTTT. The variable domain in full, completed from reference TRBV11-3 and TRBJ2-3, reads EAGVVQSPRYKIIEKKQPVAFWCNPISGHNTLYWYLQNLGQGPELLIRYENEEAVDDSQLPKDRFSAERLKGVDSTLKIQPAELGDSAVYLCASSGAQRGLSSTDTQYFGPGTRLTVL.

J is TRBJ2-3 and V is TRBV6-1; 7 nucleotides align to TRBD1. The V gene end was trimmed by 5 bases and the J gene end by 6 bases; junction bases not matched to a gene: 11. The CDR3 sequence is 15 residues long. CDR1 and CDR2 from the germline V gene are MNHNS and SASEGT. CDR3 nucleotides: TGTGCCAGCAGTCCGGGCGATCTCAGGGGGGATACGCAGTATTTT. Amino acid sequence: CASSPGDLRGDTQYF.

The rearrangement uses TRBV19 and TRBJ1-2; tentatively, D is TRBD1 (5 bases). V gave up 0 bases and J gave up 0 bases, with 17 bases separating them. This CDR3 has 18 residues. CDR1 and CDR2 (germline): LNHDA, SQIVND (reference sequence). CDR3 region: CASSIDRKGPETNYGYTF. CDR3 DNA sequence: TGTGCCAGTAGTATAGATCGTAAGGGGCCCGAAACTAACTATGGCTACACCTTC.

In its sample, this clone was seen a few times. The V and J genes are TRBV29-1 and TRBJ2-1, with 7 positions matching TRBD1. With 4 bases clipped from V and 4 bases from J, the junction kept 13 bases outside the gene matches. This CDR3 has 16 residues. Germline CDR1 and CDR2: SQVTM and ANQGSEA. CDR3 region: CSVGFGGQEIYNEQFF. CDR3 nucleotides: TGCAGCGTTGGTTTTGGAGGACAGGAGATATACAATGAGCAGTTCTTC.

The V gene is TRBV4-1, the J gene TRBJ1-1, with 8 positions matching TRBD1. V trimming: 6 bases; J trimming: 0 bases; junction bases outside the gene matches: 9. Germline loops: CDR1 MGHRA, CDR2 YSYEKL. The CDR3 is 16 amino acids. CDR3 sequence reads: CASRIGQGIMNTEAFF. In nucleotides, the CDR3 is TGCGCCAGCAGGATTGGACAGGGAATAATGAACACTGAAGCTTTCTTT.

The rearrangement joins TRBV2 to TRBJ2-6; D might be TRBD2 (6 bases). The germline V gene has CDR1 SNHLY and CDR2 FYNNEI. This CDR3 is built from 15 residues. V was trimmed by 11 bases and J by 2 bases, leaving 16 bases between them. The CDR3 DNA reads TGTGCCGTTGCGCGGGATTTAGCTGGGGCCAACGTCCTGACTTTC. Amino acid sequence: CAVARDLAGANVLTF.

This clone showed up just a few times. The chain is built from TRBV5-1 and TRBJ1-1; no clear D gene. The CDR3 is 13 amino acids. Per the germline V gene, CDR1 is SGHRS and CDR2 is YFSETQ. Trimming removed 1 base at V and 1 base at J, with 5 bases between. The CDR3, as DNA: TGCGCCAGCAGCTTGAACAGGAACACTGAAGCTTTCTTT. It yields the protein CASSLNRNTEAFF.

The J gene is TRBJ1-1, the V gene TRBV6-6; TRBD1 is a possible D gene (6 bases). Trimming removed 6 bases at V and 4 bases at J, with 18 bases between. CDR1 and CDR2 (germline): MNHNY, SVGAGI (reference sequence). This CDR3 is built from 15 residues. The CDR3 spells CASRPGTRTVTEAFF. CDR3 DNA sequence: TGTGCCAGCAGGCCGGGGACACGGACGGTCACTGAAGCTTTCTTT.

The V call is TRBV5-6, the J call TRBJ2-3; 8 bases map to TRBD2. The CDR3 sequence is 13 residues long. CDR1 SGHDT and CDR2 YYEEEE come from the germline V gene. With 3 bases clipped from V and 6 bases from J, the junction kept 3 bases outside the gene matches. CDR3 region: CASSYTSGDTQYF. DNA of the CDR3: TGTGCCAGCAGCTACACTAGCGGCGATACGCAGTATTTT.